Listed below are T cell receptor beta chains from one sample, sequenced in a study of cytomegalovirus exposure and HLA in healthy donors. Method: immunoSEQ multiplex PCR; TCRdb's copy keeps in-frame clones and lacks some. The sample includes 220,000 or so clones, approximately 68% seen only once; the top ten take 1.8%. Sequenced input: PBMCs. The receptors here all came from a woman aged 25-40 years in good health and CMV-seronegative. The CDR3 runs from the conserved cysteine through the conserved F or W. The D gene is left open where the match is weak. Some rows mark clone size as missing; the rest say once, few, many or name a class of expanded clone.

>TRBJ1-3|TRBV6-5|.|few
TGTGCCAGCAGTCCCCCAGGGAGAAACACCATATATTTT
CASSPPGRNTIYF
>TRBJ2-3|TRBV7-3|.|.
TGTGCCAGCAGCTTACAAAGACAGTCCAAACCCCATCGCACAGATACGCAGTATTTT
CASSLQRQSKPHRTDTQYF
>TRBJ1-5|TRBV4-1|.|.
TGCGCCAGCAGCCACGATCAGAATAGCAATCAGCCCCAGCATTTT
CASSHDQNSNQPQHF
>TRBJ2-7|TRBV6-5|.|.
TGTGCCAGCAGGGTCATACAAAGAGGAGAGCAGTACTTC
CASRVIQRGEQYF
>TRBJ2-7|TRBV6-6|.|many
TGTGCCAGCAGTTACTCCGCCGGGACATATGACTTC
CASSYSAGTYDF
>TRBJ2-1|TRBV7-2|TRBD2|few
TGTGCCAGCAGCTTAGCGGGGGGGGACTACAATGAGCAGTTCTTC
CASSLAGGDYNEQFF
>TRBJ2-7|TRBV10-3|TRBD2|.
TGTGCCATCAAGAAGCCGGCAACTAAGGCGGGAGAATCCTACGAGCAGTACTTC
CAIKKPATKAGESYEQYF
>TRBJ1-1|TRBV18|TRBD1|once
TGTGCCAGCGCTGGACAGGGGGCTGGTTTAGACACTGAAGCTTTCTTT
CASAGQGAGLDTEAFF
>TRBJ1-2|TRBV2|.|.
TGTGCCAGCAGCCCGAAGGGGTGGGGCTATGGCTACACCTTC
CASSPKGWGYGYTF
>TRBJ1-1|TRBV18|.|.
TGTGCCAGCTCACCACCTGGGAGCCCTGAAGCTTTCTTT
CASSPPGSPEAFF
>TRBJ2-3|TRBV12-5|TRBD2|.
TGTGCTAGTGGTTTTGCCCCCTGGACTAGCGGGGAGGAAGATACGCAGTATTTT
CASGFAPWTSGEEDTQYF
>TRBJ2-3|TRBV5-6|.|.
TGTGCCAGCACGTCCCTCGCAGGGAAAGGAGATACGCAGTATTTT
CASTSLAGKGDTQYF
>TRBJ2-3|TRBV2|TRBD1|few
TGTGCCAGCAGTCCGGGACAGTCCACAGATACGCAGTATTTT
CASSPGQSTDTQYF
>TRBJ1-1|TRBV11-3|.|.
TGTGCCAGCAGCTTAGGGGGGCTGCGAGACACTGAAGCTTTCTTT
CASSLGGLRDTEAFF
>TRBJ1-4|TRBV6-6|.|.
TGTGCCAGCAGTGGGGGGAAGCTTAATGAAAAACTGTTTTTT
CASSGGKLNEKLFF
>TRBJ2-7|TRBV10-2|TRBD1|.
TGCGCCAGTCGGACAGGGGATTACGAGCAGTACTTC
CASRTGDYEQYF
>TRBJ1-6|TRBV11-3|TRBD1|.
TGTGCCAGCAGCCGGGGGACAGGGAAAAGTTCACCCCTCCACTTT
CASSRGTGKSSPLHF
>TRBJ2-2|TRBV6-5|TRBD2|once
TGTGCCAGTCGGGAGGGAGTTATCGTTACCGGGGAGCTGTTTTTT
CASREGVIVTGELFF
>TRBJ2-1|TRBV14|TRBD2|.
TGTGCCAGCAGCCAGACGCGGGTAGCGGGACCACCCGACAATGAGCAGTTCTTC
CASSQTRVAGPPDNEQFF
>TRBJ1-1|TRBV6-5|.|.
TGTGCCAGCAGTGAAATGGAGGGCACTGAAGCTTTCTTT
CASSEMEGTEAFF
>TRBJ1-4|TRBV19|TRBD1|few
TGTGCCAGTAGTCGGAGGACAGGGGAAAAACTGTTTTTT
CASSRRTGEKLFF
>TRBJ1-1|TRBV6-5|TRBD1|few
TGTGCCAGCAGTCCCGGGACAGCTTATGAAGCTTTCTTT
CASSPGTAYEAFF
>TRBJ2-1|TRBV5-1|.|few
TGCGCCAGCAGTCTTACAGGGCCCTACAATGAGCAGTTCTTC
CASSLTGPYNEQFF
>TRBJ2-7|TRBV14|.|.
TGTGCCAGCAGCCAAGATTTGCAGGGCGGGCAGTACTTC
CASSQDLQGGQYF
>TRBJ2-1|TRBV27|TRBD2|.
TGTGCCAGCAGCCCAGGGCTCGAGCGGGGGTACAATGAGCAGTTCTTC
CASSPGLERGYNEQFF
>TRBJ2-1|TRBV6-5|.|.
TGTGCCAGCGGCCGGGAGACAGATGAGCAGTTCTTC
CASGRETDEQFF
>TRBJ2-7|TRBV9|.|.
TGTGCCAGCAGCGTGGGACTTTCCCTCTACGAGCAGTACTTC
CASSVGLSLYEQYF
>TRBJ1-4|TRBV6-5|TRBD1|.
TGTGCCAGTTCCTCAACAGGGGTGAGGGAAAAACTGTTTTTT
CASSSTGVREKLFF
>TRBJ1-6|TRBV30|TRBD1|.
TGTGCCTGGAGTGGGGACAGGGGTCATTCACCCCTCCACTTT
CAWSGDRGHSPLHF
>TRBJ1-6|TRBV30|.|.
TGTGCCCGTTCGACGGGTTATAATTCCCCCCTCCACTTT
CARSTGYNSPLHF
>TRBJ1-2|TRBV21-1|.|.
TGTGCCAGCAGCAAAGTGTCGACACCAGCTAACTATGGCTACACCTTC
CASSKVSTPANYGYTF
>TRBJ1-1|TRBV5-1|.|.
TGCGCCAGCAGCACGACAGGTCCGATAATGAACACTGAAGCTTTCTTT
CASSTTGPIMNTEAFF
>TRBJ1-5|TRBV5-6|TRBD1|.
TGTGCCAGCAGCTTACAGGGGCCGGCTCAGCCCCAGCATTTT
CASSLQGPAQPQHF
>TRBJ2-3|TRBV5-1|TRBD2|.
TGCGCCAGCAGCTTGGGGCTAGCGGGAGGGACCTTAGATACGCAGTATTTT
CASSLGLAGGTLDTQYF
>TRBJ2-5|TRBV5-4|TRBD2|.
TGTGCCAGCAGCTCCGGGCTAGCGGGAGGGAAGGAATACTTC
CASSSGLAGGKEYF
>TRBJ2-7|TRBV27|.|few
TGTGCCAGCGCCTGGGGGGGCCCCTACGAGCAGTACTTC
CASAWGGPYEQYF
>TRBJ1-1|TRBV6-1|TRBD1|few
TGTGCCAGCAGTGAATACGCAGGGGGCCTCACTGAAGCTTTCTTT
CASSEYAGGLTEAFF
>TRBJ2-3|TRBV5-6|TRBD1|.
TGTGCCAGCAGCGCGGGACAGGGGGCGCCAGATACGCAGTATTTT
CASSAGQGAPDTQYF
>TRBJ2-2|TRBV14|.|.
TGTGCCAGCAGCCGGCCCGGGTTCCCGAACACCGGGGAGCTGTTTTTT
CASSRPGFPNTGELFF
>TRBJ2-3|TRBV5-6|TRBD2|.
TGTGCCAGCAGCCCTCGGGACTATCTTAGCACAGATACGCAGTATTTT
CASSPRDYLSTDTQYF